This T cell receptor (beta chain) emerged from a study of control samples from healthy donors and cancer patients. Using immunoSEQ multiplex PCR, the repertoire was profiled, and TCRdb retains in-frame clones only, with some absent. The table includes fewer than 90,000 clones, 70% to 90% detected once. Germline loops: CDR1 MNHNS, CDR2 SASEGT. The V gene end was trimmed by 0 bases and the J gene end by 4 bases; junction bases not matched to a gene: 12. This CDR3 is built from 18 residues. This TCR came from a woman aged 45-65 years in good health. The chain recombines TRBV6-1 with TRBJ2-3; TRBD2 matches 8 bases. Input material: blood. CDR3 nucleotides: TGTGCCAGCAGTGAAGCGCTTCTTCTGGGACTAGGCTCAGATACGCAGTATTTT. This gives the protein CASSEALLLGLGSDTQYF.